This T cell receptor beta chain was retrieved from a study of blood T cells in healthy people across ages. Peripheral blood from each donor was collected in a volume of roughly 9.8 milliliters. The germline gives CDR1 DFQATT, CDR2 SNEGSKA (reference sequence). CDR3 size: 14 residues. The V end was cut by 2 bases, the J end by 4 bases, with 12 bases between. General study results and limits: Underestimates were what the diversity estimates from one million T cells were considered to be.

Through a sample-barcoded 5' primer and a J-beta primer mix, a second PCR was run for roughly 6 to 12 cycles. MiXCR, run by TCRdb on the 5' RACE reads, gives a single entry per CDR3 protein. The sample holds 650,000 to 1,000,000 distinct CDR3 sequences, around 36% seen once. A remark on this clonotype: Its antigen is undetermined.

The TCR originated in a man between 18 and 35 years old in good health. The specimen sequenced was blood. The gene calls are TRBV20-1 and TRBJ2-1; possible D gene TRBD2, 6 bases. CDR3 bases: TGCAGTGCTAGATGGGCAGGGAGGTACAATGAGCAGTTCTTC. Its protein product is CSARWAGRYNEQFF.